This TCR beta chain was identified during a study of T cells in Graves' hyperthyroidism and ophthalmopathy. Study-level findings and limits: Blood also carried most thyroid clonotypes expanded above 0.001. Model predictions of ophthalmopathy came a median around 7.1 months before onset.

Exclusions: uncontrolled infection, other autoimmune disease, pregnancy, lactation. This clonotype was observed many times. What it recognizes is unknown. Amplification targeted TCR beta CDR3 regions from RNA transcripts. HTBI primers were the set used in a first-round RT-PCR of the TCR CDR3. Using its own MiXCR run on the multiplex PCR reads, TCRdb lists one record per CDR3 protein. The sample lists 400,000 to 550,000 distinct CDR3 sequences, approximately 25% occurring once. V lost 6 bases, J lost 5 bases, and 13 bases stayed unmatched. Germline assignment: CDR1 MNHEY and CDR2 SVGEGT. The CDR3 loop spans 16 amino acids.

The chain joins TRBV6-2 or TRBV6-3 to TRBJ1-2; 9 bases are a match to TRBD1. The TCR originated in a young woman with Graves' ophthalmopathy. What was sequenced was blood. In DNA form, the CDR3 reads TGTGCCAGCAGCCTATCCGGGACAGGGAATTGGTATGGCTACACCTTC. Translation gives CASSLSGTGNWYGYTF.